The 18 T cell receptor beta chains given below trace back to one sample, sequenced in a study of OX40 agonist ivuxolimab in advanced cancers. Sequencing was performed with immunoSEQ multiplex PCR; in TCRdb, only in-frame clones are kept and a portion is missing. The sample holds more than 45,000 clones, roughly 84% seen once. Sequenced here: CD4+ or CD8+ T cells sorted from blood, sampled in a trial of the OX40 agonist ivuxolimab. Source of these receptors: an adult with an advanced solid tumor such as melanoma, head and neck, liver or kidney cancer.

The J gene is TRBJ1-2, the V gene TRBV6-1; D remains unclear. The CDR3 has 13 amino acids. Germline CDR1 reads MNHNS; CDR2 reads SASEGT. V lost 4 bases and J 3 bases, leaving 9 bases between the germline ends. CDR3 DNA sequence: TGTGCCAGCAGTGTATCGCAGGACTATGGCTACACCTTC. Translating it yields CASSVSQDYGYTF.

The chain carries TRBV25-1 and TRBJ1-2; TRBD1 is a possible D gene (5 bases). CDR3 size: 15 residues. V dropped 5 bases and J dropped 3 bases, with 16 bases sitting between them. Germline lookup yields CDR1 MGHDK and CDR2 SYGVNS. The CDR3 here is CASSPGWGEYYGYTF. CDR3 sequence (DNA): TGTGCCAGCAGTCCTGGCTGGGGGGAGTACTATGGCTACACCTTC.

The chain combines TRBV28 with TRBJ1-3, with 7 bases that match TRBD1. The germline gives CDR1 MDHEN, CDR2 SYDVKM. V shed 5 bases and J 0 bases; nucleotides not matched to a gene: 1. CDR3 length: 14 residues. CDR3 residues: CASSAGGSGNTIYF. Here the CDR3 DNA reads TGTGCCAGCAGTGCAGGGGGCTCTGGAAACACCATATATTTT.

The V and J genes are TRBV6-4 and TRBJ2-3; the D gene is possibly TRBD2 (5 bases). The CDR3 has 13 residues. The V end was cut by 2 bases, the J end by 9 bases, with 12 bases between. Germline CDR1 reads MRHNA; CDR2 reads SNTAGT. CDR3 protein: CASSDQTSSTQYF. Written as DNA, the CDR3 is TGTGCCAGCAGTGACCAAACTAGTAGCACGCAGTATTTT.

The chain has TRBV19 and TRBJ2-3; maybe TRBD2 (6 bases). V was shortened by 1 base and J by 4 bases, with 15 bases between the two germline ends. CDR1 is LNHDA, CDR2 SQIVND, per germline (reference sequence). The CDR3 runs to 16 residues. The CDR3 loop is CASSIALATTADTQYF. The CDR3 DNA reads as TGTGCCAGTAGTATAGCGCTAGCGACTACGGCAGATACGCAGTATTTT. Using reference TRBV19 and TRBJ2-3 for the parts outside the CDR3, the full variable domain is DGGITQSPKYLFRKEGQNVTLSCEQNLNHDAMYWYRQDPGQGLRLIYYSQIVNDFQKGDIAEGYSVSREKKESFPLTVTSAQKNPTAFYLCASSIALATTADTQYFGPGTRLTVL.

The genes are TRBV5-6 and TRBJ1-1; 7 nucleotides align to TRBD1. Germline loops: CDR1 SGHDT, CDR2 YYEEEE. V trimming: 0 bases; J trimming: 12 bases; junction bases outside the gene matches: 8. CDR3 length equals 13 residues. The CDR3 DNA reads as TGTGCCAGCAGCTTGGCCAATAGGGGGCCGACTTTCTTT. Translating gives CASSLANRGPTFF.

The gene calls are TRBV5-4 and TRBJ2-4; D perhaps matches TRBD1 (5 bases). V lost 0 bases, J lost 1 base, and 8 bases lay in between. CDR3 length equals 15 residues. CDR1 and CDR2 (germline): SGHNT, YYREEE (reference sequence). The CDR3, as DNA: TGTGCCAGCAGCTTGGTAGGGGCGGCCAAAAACATTCAGTACTTC. Translation gives CASSLVGAAKNIQYF.

The sample holds a few counts of this clone. The V call is TRBV7-7, the J call TRBJ2-2; D ambiguous. CDR3 length: 14 amino acids. Germline CDR1 reads SSHAT; CDR2 reads FNYEAQ (reference sequence). Trimming removed 1 base at V and 4 bases at J, with 7 bases between. The CDR3 reads CASSLVATTGELFF. The CDR3 bases are TGTGCCAGCAGCTTAGTGGCTACCACCGGGGAGCTGTTTTTT.

The rearrangement joins TRBV14 to TRBJ1-1; unclear D gene. Germline values: CDR1 SGHDN, CDR2 FVKESK. Trimming stripped 4 bases from V and 4 bases from J, with 13 bases between. This CDR3 region has 14 residues. CDR3 coding DNA: TGTGCCAGCAGCCGCCCCGGGTGGGGCACTGAAGCTTTCTTT. The encoded protein is CASSRPGWGTEAFF.

This chain connects TRBV27 to TRBJ2-3; 7 bases map to TRBD2. Germline-derived CDR1 and CDR2 are MNHEY and SMNVEV (reference sequence). CDR3 size: 16 residues. J gave up 0 bases and V 5 bases, and 8 bases lay outside the gene matches. This CDR3 reads CASSVTSVTSTDTQYF. CDR3 DNA: TGTGCCAGCAGTGTCACTAGCGTCACTAGCACAGATACGCAGTATTTT.

As DNA, the CDR3 is TGTGCCAGCAGTTTCAGGACAAACACCGGGGAGCTGTTTTTT. Translation gives CASSFRTNTGELFF. The chain employs TRBV27 and TRBJ2-2; a possible D gene is TRBD1 (5 bases). Germline assignment: CDR1 MNHEY and CDR2 SMNVEV (reference sequence). This CDR3 contains 14 residues. Trimming removed 3 bases at V and 2 bases at J, with 7 bases between.

The chain uses TRBV19 and TRBJ2-7; 12 bases are a match to TRBD2. This CDR3 comprises 13 residues. From germline, CDR1 is LNHDA and CDR2 SQIVND (reference sequence). Trimming cost V 8 bases and J 6 bases; bases outside gene matches: 5. CDR3 DNA: TGTGCCAGTCTAGCGGGAGGGCCGGGCGAGCAGTACTTC. Residues: CASLAGGPGEQYF.

The chain links TRBV19 to TRBJ1-3; no firm D call. Trimming removed 5 bases at V and 0 bases at J, with 14 bases between. Per germline, CDR1 LNHDA and CDR2 SQIVND (reference sequence). This CDR3 contains 16 residues. The CDR3 nucleotides are TGTGCCAGTAGTCCAAGTGACCTGATCTCTGGAAACACCATATATTTT. It encodes CASSPSDLISGNTIYF.

This chain links TRBV7-2 with TRBJ2-1; 8 nucleotides match TRBD1. CDR1 is SGHTA and CDR2 is FQGNSA in the germline V gene. The CDR3 is made up of 14 amino acids. Trimming removed 4 bases from V and 9 bases from J; junction bases left unmatched: 8. This CDR3 reads CASSSGTGLGEQFF. The CDR3 DNA sequence: TGTGCCAGCAGCTCCGGGACAGGTTTGGGTGAGCAGTTCTTC.

This clone occurred a few times. The chain uses TRBV5-4 and TRBJ2-1, with D uncertain. The CDR3 is 15 residues long. Trimming took off 1 base at V and 0 bases at J, with 8 bases between the two ends. Germline-derived CDR1 and CDR2 are SGHNT and YYREEE (reference sequence). This CDR3 reads CASSLYRSSYNEQFF. CDR3 in DNA: TGTGCCAGCAGCTTGTATCGGAGCTCCTACAATGAGCAGTTCTTC.

The chain is built from TRBV10-2 and TRBJ2-1, with 11 positions matching TRBD2. After removal of 6 bases from V and 3 bases from J, the junction contained 4 bases not matched to a gene. CDR1 is WSHSY, CDR2 SAAADI, per germline. The CDR3 is 15 amino acids. In nucleotides, the CDR3 is TGCGCCAGCAGCTTAGCGGGAGGGCACTACAATGAGCAGTTCTTC. Translating it yields CASSLAGGHYNEQFF.

The chain uses TRBV18 and TRBJ1-4; D gene uncertain. Germline V gives CDR1 KGHSH, CDR2 LQKENI. The ends were cut back, 3 bases at V and 2 bases at J, with 10 bases in the middle. This CDR3 comprises 15 residues. The CDR3, as DNA: TGTGCCAGCTCACCGGCCGGGCTGACTAATGAAAAACTGTTTTTT. This sequence encodes CASSPAGLTNEKLFF. Filled out from reference TRBV18 and TRBJ1-4, the complete variable domain reads NAGVMQNPRHLVRRRGQEARLRCSPMKGHSHVYWYRQLPEEGLKFMVYLQKENIIDESGMPKERFSAEFPKEGPSILRIQQVVRGDSAAYFCASSPAGLTNEKLFFGSGTQLSVL.

The chain recombines TRBV6-6 with TRBJ2-7, with 10 bases that match TRBD2. Germline V CDR1 and CDR2: MNHNY, SVGAGI (reference sequence). The CDR3 loop spans 16 amino acids. J gave up 1 base and V 2 bases, and 5 bases lay outside the gene matches. The CDR3 DNA is TGTGCCAGCAGTTACCGACTAGCGGGCGGGTCCTACGAGCAGTACTTC. This translates into CASSYRLAGGSYEQYF.